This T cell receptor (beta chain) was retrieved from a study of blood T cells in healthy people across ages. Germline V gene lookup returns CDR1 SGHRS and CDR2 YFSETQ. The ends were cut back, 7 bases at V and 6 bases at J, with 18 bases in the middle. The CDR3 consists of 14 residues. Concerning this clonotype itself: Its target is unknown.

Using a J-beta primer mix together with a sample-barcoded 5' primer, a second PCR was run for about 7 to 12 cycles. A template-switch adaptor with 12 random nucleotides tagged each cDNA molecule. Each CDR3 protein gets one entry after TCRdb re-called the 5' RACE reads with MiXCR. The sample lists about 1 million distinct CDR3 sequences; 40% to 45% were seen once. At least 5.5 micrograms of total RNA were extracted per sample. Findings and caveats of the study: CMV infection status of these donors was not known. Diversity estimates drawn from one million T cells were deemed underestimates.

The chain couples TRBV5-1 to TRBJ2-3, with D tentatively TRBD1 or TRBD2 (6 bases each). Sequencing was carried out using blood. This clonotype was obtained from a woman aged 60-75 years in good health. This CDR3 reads CASGTGGGGDTQYF. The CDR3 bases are TGCGCCAGCGGCACCGGAGGGGGTGGTGATACGCAGTATTTT.